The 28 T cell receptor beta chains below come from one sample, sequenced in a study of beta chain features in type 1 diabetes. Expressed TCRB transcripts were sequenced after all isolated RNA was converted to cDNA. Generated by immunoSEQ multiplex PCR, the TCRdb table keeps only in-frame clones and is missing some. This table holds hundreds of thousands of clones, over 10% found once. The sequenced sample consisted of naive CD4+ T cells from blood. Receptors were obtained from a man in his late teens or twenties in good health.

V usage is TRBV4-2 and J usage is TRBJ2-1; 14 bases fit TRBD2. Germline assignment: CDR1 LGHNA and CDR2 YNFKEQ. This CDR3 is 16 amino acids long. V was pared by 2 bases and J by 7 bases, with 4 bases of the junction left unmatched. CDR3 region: CASSQPGTSGSNEQFF. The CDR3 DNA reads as TGTGCCAGCAGCCAACCTGGGACTAGCGGGAGTAATGAGCAGTTCTTC.

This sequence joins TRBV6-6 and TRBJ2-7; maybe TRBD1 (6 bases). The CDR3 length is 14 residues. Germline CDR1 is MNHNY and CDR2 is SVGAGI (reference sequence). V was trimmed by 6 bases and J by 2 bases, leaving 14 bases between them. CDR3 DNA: TGTGCCAGCAGGGAGACAGGCAGAACCTACGAGCAGTACTTC. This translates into CASRETGRTYEQYF.

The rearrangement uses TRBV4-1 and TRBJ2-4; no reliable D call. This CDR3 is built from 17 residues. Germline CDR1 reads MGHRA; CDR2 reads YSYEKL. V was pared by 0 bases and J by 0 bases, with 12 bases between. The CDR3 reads CASSQEYTNSAKNIQYF. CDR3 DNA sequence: TGCGCCAGCAGCCAAGAATATACCAACTCAGCCAAAAACATTCAGTACTTC.

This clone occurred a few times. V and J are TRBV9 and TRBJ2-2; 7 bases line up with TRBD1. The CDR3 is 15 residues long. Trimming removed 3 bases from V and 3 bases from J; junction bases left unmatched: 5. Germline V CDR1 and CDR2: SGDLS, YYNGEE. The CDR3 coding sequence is TGTGCCAGCAGCGCAGGGGGTGGGTACACCGGGGAGCTGTTTTTT. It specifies CASSAGGGYTGELFF.

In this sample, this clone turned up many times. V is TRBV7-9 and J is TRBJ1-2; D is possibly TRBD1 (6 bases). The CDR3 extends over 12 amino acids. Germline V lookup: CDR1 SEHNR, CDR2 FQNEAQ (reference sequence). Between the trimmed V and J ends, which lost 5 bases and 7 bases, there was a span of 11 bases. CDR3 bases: TGTGCCAGCAGCGCGTACAGGGTTGGCTACACCTTC. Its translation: CASSAYRVGYTF.

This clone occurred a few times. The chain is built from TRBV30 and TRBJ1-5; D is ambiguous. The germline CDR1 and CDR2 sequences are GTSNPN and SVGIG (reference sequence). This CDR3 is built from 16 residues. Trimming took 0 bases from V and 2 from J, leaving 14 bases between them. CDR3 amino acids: CAWSVRGLRGNQPQHF. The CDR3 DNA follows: TGTGCCTGGAGTGTACGGGGTCTAAGGGGCAATCAGCCCCAGCATTTT. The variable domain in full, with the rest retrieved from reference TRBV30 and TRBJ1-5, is SQTIHQWPATLVQPVGSPLSLECTVEGTSNPNLYWYRQAAGRGLQLLFYSVGIGQISSEVPQNLSASRPQDRQFILSSKKLLLSDSGFYLCAWSVRGLRGNQPQHFGDGTRLSIL.

The CDR3 spells CASSTRGVGNTEAFF. CDR3 nucleotide sequence: TGTGCCAGCAGTACTCGCGGGGTGGGGAACACTGAAGCTTTCTTT. The chain recombines TRBV28 with TRBJ1-1; no definite D call. The CDR3 loop spans 15 amino acids. Per germline, CDR1 MDHEN and CDR2 SYDVKM. Trimming stripped 5 bases from V and 1 base from J, with 14 bases between.

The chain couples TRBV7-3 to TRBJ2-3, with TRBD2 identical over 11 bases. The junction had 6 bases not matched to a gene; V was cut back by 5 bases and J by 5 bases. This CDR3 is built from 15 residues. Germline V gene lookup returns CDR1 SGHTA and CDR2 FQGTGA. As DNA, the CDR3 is TGTGCCAGCAGCCCGACCGGGACTAGCGGAGATACGCAGTATTTT. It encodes CASSPTGTSGDTQYF.

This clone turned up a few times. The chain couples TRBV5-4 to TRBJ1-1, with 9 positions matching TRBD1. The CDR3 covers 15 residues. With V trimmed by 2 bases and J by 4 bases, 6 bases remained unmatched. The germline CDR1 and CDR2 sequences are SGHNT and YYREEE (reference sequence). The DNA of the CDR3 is TGTGCCAGCAGCTTTGTCGGGACAGGGATCACTGAAGCTTTCTTT. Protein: CASSFVGTGITEAFF.

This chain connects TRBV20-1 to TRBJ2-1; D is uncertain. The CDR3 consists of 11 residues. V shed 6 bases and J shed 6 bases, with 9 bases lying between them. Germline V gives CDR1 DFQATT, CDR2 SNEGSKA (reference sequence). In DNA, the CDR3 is TGCAGTGCCCGGCACAGCAATGAGCAGTTCTTC. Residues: CSARHSNEQFF.

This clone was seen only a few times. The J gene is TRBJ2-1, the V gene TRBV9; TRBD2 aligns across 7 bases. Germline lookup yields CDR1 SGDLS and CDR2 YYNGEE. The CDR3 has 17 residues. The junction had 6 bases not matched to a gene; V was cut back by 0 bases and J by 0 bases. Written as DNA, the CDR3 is TGTGCCAGCAGCGTAGGAGCTAGCGGCCTCTCCTACAATGAGCAGTTCTTC. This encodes CASSVGASGLSYNEQFF.

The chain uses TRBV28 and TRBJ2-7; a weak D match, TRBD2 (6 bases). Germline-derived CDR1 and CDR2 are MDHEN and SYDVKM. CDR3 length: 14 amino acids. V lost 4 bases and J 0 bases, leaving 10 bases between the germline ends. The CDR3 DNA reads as TGTGCCAGCAGTTCATTGACTAGCTCCTACGAGCAGTACTTC. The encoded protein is CASSSLTSSYEQYF. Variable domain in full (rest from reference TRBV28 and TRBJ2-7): DVKVTQSSRYLVKRTGEKVFLECVQDMDHENMFWYRQDPGLGLRLIYFSYDVKMKEKGDIPEGYSVSREKKERFSLILESASTNQTSMYLCASSSLTSSYEQYFGPGTRLTVT.

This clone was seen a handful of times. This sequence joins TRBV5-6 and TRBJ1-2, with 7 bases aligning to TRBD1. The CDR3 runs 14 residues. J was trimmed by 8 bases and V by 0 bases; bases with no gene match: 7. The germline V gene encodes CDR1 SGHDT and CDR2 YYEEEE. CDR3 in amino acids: CASSLDPGGRGYTF. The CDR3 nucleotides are TGTGCCAGCAGCTTGGATCCAGGGGGAAGAGGCTACACCTTC.

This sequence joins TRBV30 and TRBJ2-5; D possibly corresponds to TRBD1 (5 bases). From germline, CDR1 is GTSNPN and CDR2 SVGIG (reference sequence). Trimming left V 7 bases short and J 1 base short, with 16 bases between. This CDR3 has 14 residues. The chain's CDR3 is CAFRRQTFQETQYF. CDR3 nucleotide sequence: TGTGCCTTCCGCCGACAGACCTTCCAAGAGACCCAGTACTTC.

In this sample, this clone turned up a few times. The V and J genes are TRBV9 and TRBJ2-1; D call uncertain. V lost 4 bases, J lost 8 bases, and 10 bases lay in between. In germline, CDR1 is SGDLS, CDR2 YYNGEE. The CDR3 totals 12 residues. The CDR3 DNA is TGTGCCAGCAGCCTCGATTCGGATGAGCAGTTCTTC. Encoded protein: CASSLDSDEQFF.

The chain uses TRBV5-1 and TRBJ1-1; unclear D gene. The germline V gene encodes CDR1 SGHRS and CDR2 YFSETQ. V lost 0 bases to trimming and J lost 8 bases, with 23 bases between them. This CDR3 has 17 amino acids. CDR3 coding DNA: TGCGCCAGCAGCTTGGCCGTCGGTTTCAATTCAGGAACCGAAGCTTTCTTT. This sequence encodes CASSLAVGFNSGTEAFF.

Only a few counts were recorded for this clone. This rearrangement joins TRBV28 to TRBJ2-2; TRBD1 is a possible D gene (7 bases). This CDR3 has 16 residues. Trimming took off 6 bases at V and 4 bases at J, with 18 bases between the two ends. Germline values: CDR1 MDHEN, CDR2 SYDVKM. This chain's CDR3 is CASRGNVEGATGELFF. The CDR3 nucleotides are TGTGCCAGCAGGGGGAACGTGGAGGGGGCCACCGGGGAGCTGTTTTTT. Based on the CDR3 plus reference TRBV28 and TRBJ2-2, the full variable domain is DVKVTQSSRYLVKRTGEKVFLECVQDMDHENMFWYRQDPGLGLRLIYFSYDVKMKEKGDIPEGYSVSREKKERFSLILESASTNQTSMYLCASRGNVEGATGELFFGEGSRLTVL.

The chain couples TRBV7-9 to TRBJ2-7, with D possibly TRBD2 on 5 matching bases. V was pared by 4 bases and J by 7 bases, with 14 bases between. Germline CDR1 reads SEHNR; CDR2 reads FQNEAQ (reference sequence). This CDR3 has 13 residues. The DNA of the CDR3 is TGTGCCAGCAGCTCAGAGGGTGGAACGGAGCAGTACTTC. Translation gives CASSSEGGTEQYF.

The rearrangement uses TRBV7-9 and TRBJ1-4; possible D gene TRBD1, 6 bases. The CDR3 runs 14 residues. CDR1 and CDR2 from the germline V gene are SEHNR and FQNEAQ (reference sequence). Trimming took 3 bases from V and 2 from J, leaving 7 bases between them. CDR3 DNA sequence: TGTGCCAGCAGCTTTACAGGGACTAATGAAAAACTGTTTTTT. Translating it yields CASSFTGTNEKLFF. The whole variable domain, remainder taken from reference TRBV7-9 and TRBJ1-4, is DTGVSQNPRHKITKRGQNVTFRCDPISEHNRLYWYRQTLGQGPEFLTYFQNEAQLEKSRLLSDRFSAERPKGSFSTLEIQRTEQGDSAMYLCASSFTGTNEKLFFGSGTQLSVL.

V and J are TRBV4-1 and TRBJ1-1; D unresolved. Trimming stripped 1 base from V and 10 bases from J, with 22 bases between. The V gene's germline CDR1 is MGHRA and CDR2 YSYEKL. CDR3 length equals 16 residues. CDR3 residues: CASSQVLNFSNTGAFF. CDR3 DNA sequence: TGCGCCAGCAGCCAAGTTTTAAACTTTTCTAATACCGGAGCTTTCTTT.

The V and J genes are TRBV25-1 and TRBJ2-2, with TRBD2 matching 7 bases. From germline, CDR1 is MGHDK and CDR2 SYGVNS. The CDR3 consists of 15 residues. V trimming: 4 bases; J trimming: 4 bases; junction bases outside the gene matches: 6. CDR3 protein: CASSGAGSLTGELFF. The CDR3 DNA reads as TGTGCCAGCAGTGGAGCGGGATCCCTCACCGGGGAGCTGTTTTTT.

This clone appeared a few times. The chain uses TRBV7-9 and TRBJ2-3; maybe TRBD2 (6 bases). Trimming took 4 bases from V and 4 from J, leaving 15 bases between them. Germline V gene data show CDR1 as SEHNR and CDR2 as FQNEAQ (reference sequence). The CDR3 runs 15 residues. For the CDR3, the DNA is TGTGCCAGCAGCTCCACACTAGCTTTAGCAGATACGCAGTATTTT. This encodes CASSSTLALADTQYF.

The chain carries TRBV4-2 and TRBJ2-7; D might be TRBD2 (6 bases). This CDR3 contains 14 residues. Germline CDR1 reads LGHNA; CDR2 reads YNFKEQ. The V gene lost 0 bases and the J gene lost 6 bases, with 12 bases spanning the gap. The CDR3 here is CASSQEVAGSEQYF. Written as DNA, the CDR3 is TGTGCCAGCAGCCAAGAAGTAGCCGGGAGCGAGCAGTACTTC.

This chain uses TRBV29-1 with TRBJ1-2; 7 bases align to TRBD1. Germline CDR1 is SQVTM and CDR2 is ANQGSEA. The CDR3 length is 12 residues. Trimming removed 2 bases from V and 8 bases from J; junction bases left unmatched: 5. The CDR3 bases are TGCAGCGTTGAACTCAACAGGGGAGGCTACACCTTC. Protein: CSVELNRGGYTF. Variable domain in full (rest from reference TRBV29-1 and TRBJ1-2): SAVISQKPSRDICQRGTSLTIQCQVDSQVTMMFWYRQQPGQSLTLIATANQGSEATYESGFVIDKFPISRPNLTFSTLTVSNMSPEDSSIYLCSVELNRGGYTFGSGTRLTVV.

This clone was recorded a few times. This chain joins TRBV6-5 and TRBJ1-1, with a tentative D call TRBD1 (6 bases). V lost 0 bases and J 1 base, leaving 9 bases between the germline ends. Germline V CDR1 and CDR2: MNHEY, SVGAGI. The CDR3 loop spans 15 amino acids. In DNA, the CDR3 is TGTGCCAGCAGTTACTCGACCAGGGGGAACACTGAAGCTTTCTTT. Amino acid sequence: CASSYSTRGNTEAFF.

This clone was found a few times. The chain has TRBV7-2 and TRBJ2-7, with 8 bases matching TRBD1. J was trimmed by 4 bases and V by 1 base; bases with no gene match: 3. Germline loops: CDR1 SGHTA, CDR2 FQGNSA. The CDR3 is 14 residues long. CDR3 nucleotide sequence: TGTGCCAGCAGCTTAGGACAGGGGCATTACGAGCAGTACTTC. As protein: CASSLGQGHYEQYF.

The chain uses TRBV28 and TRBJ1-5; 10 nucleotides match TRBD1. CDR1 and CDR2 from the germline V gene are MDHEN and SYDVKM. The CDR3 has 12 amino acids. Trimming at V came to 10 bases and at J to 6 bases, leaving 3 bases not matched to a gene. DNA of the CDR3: TGTGCCACGGGGACAGGGGCTCAGCCCCAGCATTTT. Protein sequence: CATGTGAQPQHF.

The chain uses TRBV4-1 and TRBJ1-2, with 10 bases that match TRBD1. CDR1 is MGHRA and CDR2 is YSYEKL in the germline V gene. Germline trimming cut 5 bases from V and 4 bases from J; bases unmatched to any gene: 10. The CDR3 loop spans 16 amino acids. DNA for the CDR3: TGCGCCAGCAGCACGACAGGGGGCCGCCCTAGCTATGGCTACACCTTC. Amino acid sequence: CASSTTGGRPSYGYTF.